Presented here are 22 T cell receptor beta chains from one specimen sequenced in a study of blood T cell repertoires in COVID-19. The protocol was immunoSEQ multiplex PCR, while the TCRdb copy is restricted to in-frame clones and leaves out a portion. The table has about 280,000 clones, about four fifths seen once. The sequenced sample was PBMCs or T cells enriched from blood (not recorded which). The receptors shown here come from a man aged 35-49 years who had been exposed to COVID-19.

The rearrangement links TRBV5-1 to TRBJ1-2; the match to TRBD1 covers 7 bases. Germline loops: CDR1 SGHRS, CDR2 YFSETQ. The trim removed 2 bases at V and 6 bases at J, leaving 4 bases unmatched. The CDR3 runs to 13 residues. CDR3 DNA sequence: TGCGCCAGCAGCTTTGGGACAGAGAATGGCTACACCTTC. Protein product: CASSFGTENGYTF. The variable domain in full, with the rest retrieved from reference TRBV5-1 and TRBJ1-2, is KAGVTQTPRYLIKTRGQQVTLSCSPISGHRSVSWYQQTPGQGLQFLFEYFSETQRNKGNFPGRFSGRQFSNSRSEMNVSTLELGDSALYLCASSFGTENGYTFGSGTRLTVV.

This clone appeared a single time. J is TRBJ2-5 and V is TRBV10-3; 10 nucleotides line up with TRBD2. In germline, CDR1 is ENHRY, CDR2 SYGVKD. Unmatched junction bases numbered 6, after V lost 5 bases and J lost 6 bases. The CDR3 extends over 14 amino acids. The chain's CDR3 is CAISPTSGSQTQYF. The DNA of the CDR3 is TGTGCCATCAGTCCGACTAGCGGGTCGCAGACCCAGTACTTC.

This clone was counted a single time. The chain combines TRBV27 with TRBJ1-1, with a tentative D call TRBD1 (5 bases). The length of the CDR3 is 14 residues. The V gene's germline CDR1 is MNHEY and CDR2 SMNVEV (reference sequence). V gave up 7 bases and J gave up 1 base, with 13 bases separating them. The CDR3 spells CASTPGGENTEAFF. Written as DNA, the CDR3 is TGTGCCAGCACTCCGGGGGGAGAGAACACTGAAGCTTTCTTT.

The genes are TRBV5-1 and TRBJ2-1; D is possibly TRBD1 (6 bases). V dropped 4 bases and J dropped 12 bases, with 23 bases sitting between them. The CDR3 contains 15 residues. Germline assignment: CDR1 SGHRS and CDR2 YFSETQ. The DNA of the CDR3 is TGCGCCAGCAGCCCTACCGGAACACTCCCCAGGGGGCAGTTCTTC. It is translated as CASSPTGTLPRGQFF.

This clone appeared a few times. The V call is TRBV7-8, the J call TRBJ2-6; D not certain. Trimming took off 1 base at V and 2 bases at J, with 9 bases between the two ends. The CDR3 spans 16 residues. Germline V CDR1 and CDR2: SGHVS, FQNEAQ. The CDR3 bases are TGTGCCAGCAGCTTAGGCTGGAGAACTGGGGCCAACGTCCTGACTTTC. Protein sequence: CASSLGWRTGANVLTF.

The count of this clone is one. The chain is built from TRBV6-1 and TRBJ2-7, with TRBD1 matching 7 bases. The CDR3 loop spans 15 amino acids. The trim removed 1 base at V and 2 bases at J, leaving 5 bases unmatched. The germline V gene has CDR1 MNHNS and CDR2 SASEGT. The CDR3 DNA reads TGTGCCAGCAGTGAAGGGGAGACAGGGACCTACGAGCAGTACTTC. This encodes CASSEGETGTYEQYF.

This chain links TRBV9 with TRBJ1-2, with 10 bases fitting TRBD1. The CDR3 has 13 amino acids. CDR1 and CDR2 from the germline V gene are SGDLS and YYNGEE. Germline trimming cut 3 bases from V and 5 bases from J; bases unmatched to any gene: 1. The CDR3 protein is CASSEGQGYGYTF. The CDR3 DNA follows: TGTGCCAGCAGCGAGGGACAGGGGTATGGCTACACCTTC.

This chain joins TRBV3-1 (or the pseudogene TRBV3-2) and TRBJ2-3; TRBD2 aligns across 7 bases. Losses at the gene ends were 4 bases for V and 4 bases for J; bases not matched to a gene: 8. The CDR3 covers 15 residues. Germline V gene data show CDR1 as LGHDT and CDR2 as YNNKEL (reference sequence). In nucleotides, the CDR3 is TGTGCCAGCAGCCTCCGGGGAGGGTTGGCAGATACGCAGTATTTT. This translates into CASSLRGGLADTQYF.

This sequence joins TRBV7-9 and TRBJ1-5; a weak D match, TRBD1 (6 bases). Deletions cut 3 bases from V and 0 bases from J, with 6 bases between. The germline CDR1 and CDR2 sequences are SEHNR and FQNEAQ (reference sequence). The CDR3 sequence is 14 residues long. The CDR3 DNA reads as TGTGCCAGCAGCTTGGACAGTAGCAATCAGCCCCAGCATTTT. It translates to CASSLDSSNQPQHF.

The sample holds a few counts of this clone. The chain uses TRBV19 and TRBJ1-1; D is unclear. Germline CDR1 reads LNHDA; CDR2 reads SQIVND (reference sequence). The CDR3 has 15 residues. V dropped 7 bases and J dropped 6 bases, with 21 bases sitting between them. CDR3 amino acids: CASTISLIGRAEAFF. CDR3 DNA: TGTGCCAGTACTATTTCCTTAATTGGGCGGGCTGAAGCTTTCTTT.

The J gene is TRBJ1-2, the V gene TRBV6-5; D unclear. Trimming took off 0 bases at V and 6 bases at J, with 11 bases between the two ends. In germline, CDR1 is MNHEY, CDR2 SVGAGI. The CDR3 spans 14 residues. For the CDR3, the DNA is TGTGCCAGCAGTTACTCTCCGTTGGGAGATGGCTACACCTTC. It is translated as CASSYSPLGDGYTF.

CDR3 sequence (DNA): TGTGCCAGCATCGGGGGGCCTTCGTTCACTGAAGCTTTCTTT. This gives the protein CASIGGPSFTEAFF. The rearrangement links TRBV28 to TRBJ1-1, with a possible D match to TRBD1 (6 bases). The germline gives CDR1 MDHEN, CDR2 SYDVKM. Deletions cut 7 bases from V and 4 bases from J, with 16 bases between. The CDR3 contains 14 residues.

This clone was observed a handful of times. This chain connects TRBV7-6 to TRBJ1-1; 9 nucleotides match TRBD1. The CDR3 sequence is 16 residues long. From germline, CDR1 is SGHVS and CDR2 FNYEAQ. Trimming at V came to 1 base and at J to 1 base, leaving 4 bases not matched to a gene. CDR3 nucleotide sequence: TGTGCCAGCAGCTTAGTATTGGACAGGGGGAACACTGAAGCTTTCTTT. This translates into CASSLVLDRGNTEAFF.

The gene calls are TRBV6-4 and TRBJ2-2; D might be TRBD2 (5 bases). Trimming pared 6 bases from V and 4 bases from J, leaving 18 bases between. Germline V gene lookup returns CDR1 MRHNA and CDR2 SNTAGT. The CDR3 consists of 16 residues. CDR3 nucleotide sequence: TGTGCCAGCAGAAGATACGGGGTCCCGGCCACCGGGGAGCTGTTTTTT. Translating it yields CASRRYGVPATGELFF.

This chain joins TRBV11-3 and TRBJ2-1; TRBD1 might be the D (6 bases). This CDR3 comprises 15 residues. V gave up 5 bases and J gave up 9 bases, with 20 bases separating them. The germline V gene has CDR1 SGHNT and CDR2 YENEEA. In nucleotides, the CDR3 is TGTGCCAGCAGCGCCCGAGGCACAGGGTTCACTGAGCAGTTCTTC. Translated: CASSARGTGFTEQFF. The full variable domain, in which reference TRBV11-3 and TRBJ2-1 provide the parts outside the CDR3, is EAGVVQSPRYKIIEKKQPVAFWCNPISGHNTLYWYLQNLGQGPELLIRYENEEAVDDSQLPKDRFSAERLKGVDSTLKIQPAELGDSAVYLCASSARGTGFTEQFFGPGTRLTVL.

The V gene is TRBV12-3 or TRBV12-4, the J gene TRBJ1-1; D gene ambiguous. V was cut by 3 bases and J by 3 bases, with 5 bases left in between. This CDR3 is 12 amino acids long. The CDR3 reads CASSLADTEAFF. The CDR3 nucleotides are TGTGCCAGCAGTTTGGCTGACACTGAAGCTTTCTTT.

This clone appeared once. The chain employs TRBV7-9 and TRBJ1-3; D remains ambiguous. Trimming left V 5 bases short and J 1 base short, with 9 bases between. CDR1 and CDR2 from the germline V gene are SEHNR and FQNEAQ (reference sequence). The length of the CDR3 is 14 residues. CDR3 loop: CASSPDNSGNTIYF. CDR3 in DNA: TGTGCCAGCAGCCCAGACAATTCTGGAAACACCATATATTTT. Full variable domain (missing parts from reference TRBV7-9 and TRBJ1-3): DTGVSQNPRHKITKRGQNVTFRCDPISEHNRLYWYRQTLGQGPEFLTYFQNEAQLEKSRLLSDRFSAERPKGSFSTLEIQRTEQGDSAMYLCASSPDNSGNTIYFGEGSWLTVV.

The chain uses TRBV13 and TRBJ2-5; 11 nucleotides match TRBD2. The CDR3 has 18 amino acids. CDR1 PRHDT and CDR2 FYEKMQ come from the germline V gene (reference sequence). V shed 5 bases and J 5 bases; nucleotides not matched to a gene: 16. This chain's CDR3 is CASSPGGLAGPGRETQYF. CDR3 coding DNA: TGTGCCAGCAGCCCCGGCGGACTAGCGGGCCCCGGGCGCGAGACCCAGTACTTC.

The J gene is TRBJ2-3, the V gene TRBV7-9; 8 bases are a match to TRBD2. V lost 6 bases, J lost 1 base, and 12 bases stayed unmatched. The CDR3 totals 17 residues. The germline CDR1 and CDR2 sequences are SEHNR and FQNEAQ (reference sequence). CDR3 protein: CASRLSGGGAGTDTQYF. In DNA form, the CDR3 reads TGTGCCAGCAGGTTATCGGGAGGGGGGGCGGGCACAGATACGCAGTATTTT. Supplemented by reference TRBV7-9 and TRBJ2-3, the full variable domain reads DTGVSQNPRHKITKRGQNVTFRCDPISEHNRLYWYRQTLGQGPEFLTYFQNEAQLEKSRLLSDRFSAERPKGSFSTLEIQRTEQGDSAMYLCASRLSGGGAGTDTQYFGPGTRLTVL.

This rearrangement joins TRBV11-3 to TRBJ2-7, with 8 bases lining up with TRBD2. The J segment lost 3 bases and the V segment lost 7 bases, leaving 8 bases of the junction unmatched. The CDR3 has 14 residues. Germline V CDR1 and CDR2: SGHNT, YENEEA. The CDR3: CASTSGGLFYEQYF. In DNA, the CDR3 is TGTGCCAGCACCTCGGGGGGGTTATTCTACGAGCAGTACTTC.

The V gene is TRBV14, the J gene TRBJ2-3; 8 nucleotides match TRBD2. The V gene end was trimmed by 1 base and the J gene end by 2 bases; junction bases not matched to a gene: 5. The germline V gene encodes CDR1 SGHDN and CDR2 FVKESK. The CDR3 is 16 residues long. Here the CDR3 reads CASSQAGGRFTDTQYF. DNA of the CDR3: TGTGCCAGCAGCCAAGCGGGCGGGAGGTTCACAGATACGCAGTATTTT.

The chain employs TRBV9 and TRBJ2-2; 7 nucleotides match TRBD2. Germline CDR1 SGDLS, CDR2 YYNGEE. CDR3 length equals 15 residues. With V trimmed by 6 bases and J by 3 bases, 8 bases remained unmatched. CDR3 coding DNA: TGTGCCAGCAACCCCAGCGGGACGTACACCGGGGAGCTGTTTTTT. Amino acid sequence: CASNPSGTYTGELFF.